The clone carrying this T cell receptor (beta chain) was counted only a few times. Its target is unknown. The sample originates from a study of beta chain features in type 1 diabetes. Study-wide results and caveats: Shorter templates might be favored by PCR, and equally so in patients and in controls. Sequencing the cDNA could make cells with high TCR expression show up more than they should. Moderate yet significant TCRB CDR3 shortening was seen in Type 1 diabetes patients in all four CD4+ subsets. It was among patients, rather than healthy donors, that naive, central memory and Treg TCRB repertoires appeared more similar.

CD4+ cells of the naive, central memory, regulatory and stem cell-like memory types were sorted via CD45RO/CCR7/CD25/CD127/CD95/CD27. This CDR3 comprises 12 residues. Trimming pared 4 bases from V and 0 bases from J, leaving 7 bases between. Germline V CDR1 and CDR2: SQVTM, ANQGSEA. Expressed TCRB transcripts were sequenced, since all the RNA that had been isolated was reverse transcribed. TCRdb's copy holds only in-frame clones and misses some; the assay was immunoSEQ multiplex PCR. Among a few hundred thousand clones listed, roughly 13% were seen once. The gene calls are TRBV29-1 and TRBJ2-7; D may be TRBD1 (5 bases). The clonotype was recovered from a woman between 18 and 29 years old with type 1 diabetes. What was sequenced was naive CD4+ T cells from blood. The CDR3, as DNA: TGCAGCGTTGTAAGGGGCTCCTACGAGCAGTACTTC. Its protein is CSVVRGSYEQYF.